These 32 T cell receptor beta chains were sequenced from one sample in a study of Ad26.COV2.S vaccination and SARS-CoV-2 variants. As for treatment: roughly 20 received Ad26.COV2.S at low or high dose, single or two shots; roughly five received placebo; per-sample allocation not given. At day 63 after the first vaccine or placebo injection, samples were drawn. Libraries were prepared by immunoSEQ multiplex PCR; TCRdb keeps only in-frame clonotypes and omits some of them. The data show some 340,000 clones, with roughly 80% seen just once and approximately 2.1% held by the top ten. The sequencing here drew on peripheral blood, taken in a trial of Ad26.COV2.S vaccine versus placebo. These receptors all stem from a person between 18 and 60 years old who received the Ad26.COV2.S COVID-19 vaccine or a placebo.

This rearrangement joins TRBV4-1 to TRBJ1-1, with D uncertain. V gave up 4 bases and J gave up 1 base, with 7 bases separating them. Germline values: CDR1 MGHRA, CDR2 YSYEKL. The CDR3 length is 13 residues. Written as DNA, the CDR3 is TGCGCCAGCAGCCTACGGGGGAACACTGAAGCTTTCTTT. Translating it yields CASSLRGNTEAFF.

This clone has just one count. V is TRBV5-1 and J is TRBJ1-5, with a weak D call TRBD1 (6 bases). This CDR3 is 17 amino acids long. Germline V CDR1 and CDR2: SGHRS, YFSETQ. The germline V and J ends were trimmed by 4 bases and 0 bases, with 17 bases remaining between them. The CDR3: CASSQLGHRNSNQPQHF. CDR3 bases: TGCGCCAGCAGCCAACTGGGACACAGAAATAGCAATCAGCCCCAGCATTTT.

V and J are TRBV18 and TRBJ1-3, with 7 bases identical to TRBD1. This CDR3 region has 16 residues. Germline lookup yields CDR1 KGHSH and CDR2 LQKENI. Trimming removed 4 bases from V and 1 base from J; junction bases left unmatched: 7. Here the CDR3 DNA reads TGTGCCAGCTCACACCGGGACAGCATTTCTGGAAACACCATATATTTT. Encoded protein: CASSHRDSISGNTIYF.

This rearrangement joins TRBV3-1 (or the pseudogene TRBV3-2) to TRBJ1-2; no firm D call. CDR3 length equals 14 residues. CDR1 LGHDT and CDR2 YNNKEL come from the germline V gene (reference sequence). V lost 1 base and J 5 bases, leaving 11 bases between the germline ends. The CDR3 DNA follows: TGTGCCAGCAGCCAAGGGGTTATCTGGTATGGCTACACCTTC. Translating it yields CASSQGVIWYGYTF.

In DNA, the CDR3 is TGTGCCAGCAGTTTCGACCGGGTGGGCACTGAAGCTTTCTTT. This encodes CASSFDRVGTEAFF. The V call is TRBV6-5, the J call TRBJ1-1; unclear D gene. Germline V gives CDR1 MNHEY, CDR2 SVGAGI. V was trimmed by 4 bases and J by 4 bases, leaving 13 bases between them. The CDR3 is 14 amino acids.

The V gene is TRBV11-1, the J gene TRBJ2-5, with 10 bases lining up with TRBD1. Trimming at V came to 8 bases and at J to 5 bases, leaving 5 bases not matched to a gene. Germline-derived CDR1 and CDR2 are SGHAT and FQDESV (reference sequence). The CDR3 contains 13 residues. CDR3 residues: CASATGGRETQYF. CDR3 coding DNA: TGTGCCAGCGCGACAGGGGGCAGGGAGACCCAGTACTTC.

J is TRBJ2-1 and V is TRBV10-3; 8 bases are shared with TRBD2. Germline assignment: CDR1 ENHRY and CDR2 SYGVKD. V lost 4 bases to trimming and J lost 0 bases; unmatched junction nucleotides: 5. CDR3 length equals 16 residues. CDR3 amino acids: CAISVSGGSSYNEQFF. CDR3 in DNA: TGTGCCATCAGTGTATCGGGGGGGAGCTCCTACAATGAGCAGTTCTTC.

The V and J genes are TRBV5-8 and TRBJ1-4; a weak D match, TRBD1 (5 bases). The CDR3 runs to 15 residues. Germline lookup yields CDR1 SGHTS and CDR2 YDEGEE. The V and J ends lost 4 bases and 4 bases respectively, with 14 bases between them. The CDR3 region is CASSPGTDHNEKLFF. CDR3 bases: TGTGCCAGCAGCCCCGGGACCGACCATAATGAAAAACTGTTTTTT.

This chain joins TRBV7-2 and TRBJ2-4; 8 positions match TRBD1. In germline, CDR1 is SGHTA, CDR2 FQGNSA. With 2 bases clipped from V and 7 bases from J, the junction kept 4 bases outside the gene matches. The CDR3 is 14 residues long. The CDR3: CASSLSRTGNIQYF. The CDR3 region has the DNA TGTGCCAGCAGCTTATCCAGGACAGGGAACATTCAGTACTTC.

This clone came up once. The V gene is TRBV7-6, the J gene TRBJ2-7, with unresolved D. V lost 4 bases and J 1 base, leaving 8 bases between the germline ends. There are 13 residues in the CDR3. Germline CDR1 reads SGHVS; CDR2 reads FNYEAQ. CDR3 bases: TGTGCCAGCAGCTCCAGGCAATCCTACGAGCAGTACTTC. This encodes CASSSRQSYEQYF.

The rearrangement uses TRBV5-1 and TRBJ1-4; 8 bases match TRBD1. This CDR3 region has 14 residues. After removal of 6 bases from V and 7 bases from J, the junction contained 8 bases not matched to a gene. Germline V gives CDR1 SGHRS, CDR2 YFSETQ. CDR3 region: CASTGDRGGEKLFF. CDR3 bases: TGCGCCAGCACCGGAGACAGGGGTGGTGAAAAACTGTTTTTT.

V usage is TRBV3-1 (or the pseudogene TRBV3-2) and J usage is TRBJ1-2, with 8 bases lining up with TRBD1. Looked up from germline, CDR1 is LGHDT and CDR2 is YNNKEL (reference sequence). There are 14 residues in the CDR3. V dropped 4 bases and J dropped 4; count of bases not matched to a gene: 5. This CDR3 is CASSRSDRGYGYTF. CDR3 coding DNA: TGTGCCAGCAGCCGTTCAGACAGGGGCTATGGCTACACCTTC.

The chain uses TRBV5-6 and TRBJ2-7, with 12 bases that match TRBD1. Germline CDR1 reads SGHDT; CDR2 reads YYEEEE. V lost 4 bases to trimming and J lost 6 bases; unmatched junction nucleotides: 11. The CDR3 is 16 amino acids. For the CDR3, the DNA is TGTGCCAGCAGCCCGGGGACAGGGGGCGCGATTTCCGAGCAGTACTTC. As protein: CASSPGTGGAISEQYF.

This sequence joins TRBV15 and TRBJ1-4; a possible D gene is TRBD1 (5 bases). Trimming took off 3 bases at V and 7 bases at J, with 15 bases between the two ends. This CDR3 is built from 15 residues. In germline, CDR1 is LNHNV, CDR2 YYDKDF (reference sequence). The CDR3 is CATSRGGREGEKLFF. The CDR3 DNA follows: TGTGCCACCAGCAGGGGAGGCAGGGAGGGTGAAAAACTGTTTTTT.

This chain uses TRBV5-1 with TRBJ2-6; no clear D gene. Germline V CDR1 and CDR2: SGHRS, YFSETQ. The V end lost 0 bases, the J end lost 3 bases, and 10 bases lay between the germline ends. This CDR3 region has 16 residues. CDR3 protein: CASSLAARSGANVLTF. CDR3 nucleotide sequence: TGCGCCAGCAGCTTGGCCGCGAGGAGTGGGGCCAACGTCCTGACTTTC.

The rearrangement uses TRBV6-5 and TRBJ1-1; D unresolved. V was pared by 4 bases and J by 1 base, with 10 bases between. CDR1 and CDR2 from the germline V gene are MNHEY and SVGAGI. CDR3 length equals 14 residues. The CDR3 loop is CASSFGSKNTEAFF. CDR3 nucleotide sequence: TGTGCCAGCAGTTTCGGAAGTAAGAACACTGAAGCTTTCTTT.

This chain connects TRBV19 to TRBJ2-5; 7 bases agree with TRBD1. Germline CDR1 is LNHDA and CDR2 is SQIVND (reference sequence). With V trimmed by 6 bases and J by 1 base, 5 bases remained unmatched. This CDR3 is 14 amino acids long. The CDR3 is CASSPGGIQETQYF. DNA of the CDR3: TGTGCCAGTAGCCCAGGGGGTATCCAAGAGACCCAGTACTTC.

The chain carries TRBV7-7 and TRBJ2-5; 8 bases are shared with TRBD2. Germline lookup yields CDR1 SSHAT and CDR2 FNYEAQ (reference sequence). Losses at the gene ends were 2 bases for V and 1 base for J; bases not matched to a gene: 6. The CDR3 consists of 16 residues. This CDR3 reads CASSLYSGTAQETQYF. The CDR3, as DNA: TGTGCCAGCAGCTTATATAGCGGGACCGCCCAAGAGACCCAGTACTTC.

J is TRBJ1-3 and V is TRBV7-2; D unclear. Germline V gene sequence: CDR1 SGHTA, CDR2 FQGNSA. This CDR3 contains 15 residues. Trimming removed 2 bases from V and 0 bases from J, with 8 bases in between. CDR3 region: CASSLSALSGNTIYF. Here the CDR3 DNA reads TGTGCCAGCAGCTTATCGGCCCTCTCTGGAAACACCATATATTTT.

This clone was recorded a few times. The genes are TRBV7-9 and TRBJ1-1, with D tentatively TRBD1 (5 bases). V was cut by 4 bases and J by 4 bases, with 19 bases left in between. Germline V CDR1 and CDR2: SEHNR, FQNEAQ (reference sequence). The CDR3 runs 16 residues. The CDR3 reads CASSSRGGATTTEAFF. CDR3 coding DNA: TGTGCCAGCAGCTCCCGCGGAGGGGCGACGACCACTGAAGCTTTCTTT.

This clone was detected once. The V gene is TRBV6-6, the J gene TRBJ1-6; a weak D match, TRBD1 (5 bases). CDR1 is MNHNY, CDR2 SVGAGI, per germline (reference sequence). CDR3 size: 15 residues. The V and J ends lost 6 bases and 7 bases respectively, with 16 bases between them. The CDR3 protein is CASSPWGDLNSPLHF. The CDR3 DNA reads TGTGCCAGCAGCCCCTGGGGGGACCTCAATTCACCCCTCCACTTT.

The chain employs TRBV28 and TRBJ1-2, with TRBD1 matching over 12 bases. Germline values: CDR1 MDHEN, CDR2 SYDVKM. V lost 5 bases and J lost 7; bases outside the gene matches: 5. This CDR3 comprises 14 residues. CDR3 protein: CASSTGQGAAGYTF. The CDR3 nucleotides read TGTGCCAGCAGTACGGGACAGGGGGCGGCTGGCTACACCTTC.

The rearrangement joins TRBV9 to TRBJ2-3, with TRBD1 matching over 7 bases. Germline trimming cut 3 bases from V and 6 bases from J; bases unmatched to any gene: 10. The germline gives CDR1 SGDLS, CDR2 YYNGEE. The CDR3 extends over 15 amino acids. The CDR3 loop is CASSGQGQGVDTQYF. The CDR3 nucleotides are TGTGCCAGCAGCGGACAGGGCCAAGGGGTGGATACGCAGTATTTT.

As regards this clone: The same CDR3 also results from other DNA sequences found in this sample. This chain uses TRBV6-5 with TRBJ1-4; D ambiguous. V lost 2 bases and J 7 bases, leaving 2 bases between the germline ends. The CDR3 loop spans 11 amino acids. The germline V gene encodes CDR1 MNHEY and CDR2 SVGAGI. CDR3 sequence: CASSYREKLFF. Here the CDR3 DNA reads TGTGCCAGCAGTTACCGTGAAAAACTGTTTTTT.

This chain's CDR3 is CASSGAGTAAGELFF. CDR3 DNA: TGTGCCAGCAGCGGGGCCGGGACAGCGGCCGGGGAGCTGTTTTTT. The rearrangement links TRBV3-1 (or the pseudogene TRBV3-2) to TRBJ2-2; 7 bases fit TRBD1. Germline-derived CDR1 and CDR2 are LGHDT and YNNKEL (reference sequence). The length of the CDR3 is 15 residues. V was pared by 5 bases and J by 6 bases, with 9 bases of the junction left unmatched.

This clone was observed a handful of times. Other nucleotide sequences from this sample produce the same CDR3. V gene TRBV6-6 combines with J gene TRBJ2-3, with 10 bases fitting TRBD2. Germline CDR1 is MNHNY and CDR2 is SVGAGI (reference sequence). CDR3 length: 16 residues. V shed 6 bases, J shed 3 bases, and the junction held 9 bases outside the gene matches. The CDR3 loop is CASSTKRGGRTDTQYF. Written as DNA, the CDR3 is TGTGCCAGCAGCACTAAGCGGGGGGGCCGTACAGATACGCAGTATTTT.

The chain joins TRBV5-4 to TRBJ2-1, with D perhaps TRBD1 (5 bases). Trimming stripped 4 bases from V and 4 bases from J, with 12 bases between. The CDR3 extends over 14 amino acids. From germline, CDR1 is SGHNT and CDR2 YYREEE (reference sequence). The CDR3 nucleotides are TGTGCCAGCAGCCTACGACAGAATTACAATGAGCAGTTCTTC. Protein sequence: CASSLRQNYNEQFF.

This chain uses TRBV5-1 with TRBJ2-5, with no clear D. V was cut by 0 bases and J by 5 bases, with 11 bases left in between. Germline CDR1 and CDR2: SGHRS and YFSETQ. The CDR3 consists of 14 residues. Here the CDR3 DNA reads TGCGCCAGCAGCTTGGAGAATACCCTGGAGACCCAGTACTTC. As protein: CASSLENTLETQYF.

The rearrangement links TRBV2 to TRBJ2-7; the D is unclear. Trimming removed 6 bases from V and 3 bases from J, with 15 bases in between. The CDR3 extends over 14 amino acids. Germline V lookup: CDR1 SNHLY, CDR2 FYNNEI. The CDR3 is CASRAPGLYYEQYF. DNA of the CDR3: TGTGCCAGCAGGGCTCCGGGCCTTTACTACGAGCAGTACTTC.

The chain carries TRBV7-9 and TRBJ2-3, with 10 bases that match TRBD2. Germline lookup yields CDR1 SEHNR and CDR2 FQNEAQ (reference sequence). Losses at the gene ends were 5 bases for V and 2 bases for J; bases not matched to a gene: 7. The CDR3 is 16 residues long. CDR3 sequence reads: CASSKPLAGDTDTQYF. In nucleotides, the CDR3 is TGTGCCAGCAGCAAACCCCTAGCGGGGGACACAGATACGCAGTATTTT.

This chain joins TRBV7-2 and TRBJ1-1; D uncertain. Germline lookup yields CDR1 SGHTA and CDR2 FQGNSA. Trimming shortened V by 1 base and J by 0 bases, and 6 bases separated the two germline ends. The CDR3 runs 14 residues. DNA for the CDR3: TGTGCCAGCAGCTTAGGAGGGATGAACACTGAAGCTTTCTTT. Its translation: CASSLGGMNTEAFF.

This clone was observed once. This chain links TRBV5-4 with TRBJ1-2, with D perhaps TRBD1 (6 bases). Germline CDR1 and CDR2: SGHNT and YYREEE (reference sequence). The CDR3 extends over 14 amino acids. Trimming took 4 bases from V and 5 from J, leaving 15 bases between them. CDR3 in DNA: TGTGCCAGCAGCATGGGAGGGGACACATATGGCTACACCTTC. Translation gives CASSMGGDTYGYTF. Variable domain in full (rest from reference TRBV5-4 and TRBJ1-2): ETGVTQSPTHLIKTRGQQVTLRCSSQSGHNTVSWYQQALGQGPQFIFQYYREEENGRGNFPPRFSGLQFPNYSSELNVNALELDDSALYLCASSMGGDTYGYTFGSGTRLTVV.